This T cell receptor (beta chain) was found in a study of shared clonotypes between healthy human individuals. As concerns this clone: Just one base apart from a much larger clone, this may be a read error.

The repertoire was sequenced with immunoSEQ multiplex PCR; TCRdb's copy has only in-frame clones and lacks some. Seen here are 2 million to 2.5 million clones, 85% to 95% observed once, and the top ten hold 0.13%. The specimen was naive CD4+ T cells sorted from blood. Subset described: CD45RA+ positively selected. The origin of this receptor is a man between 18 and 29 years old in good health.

The CDR3: CASSPLGSYGHTF. In DNA, the CDR3 is TGTGCCAGCTCACCGTTAGGGTCCTATGGCCACACCTTC. This chain links TRBV18 with TRBJ1-2; D remains unclear. This CDR3 contains 13 residues. Looked up from germline, CDR1 is KGHSH and CDR2 is LQKENI.